This T cell receptor (beta chain) is drawn from a study of CD4 and CD8 cells across lung adenocarcinoma regions. V lost 1 base to trimming and J lost 3 bases, with 6 bases between them. Germline assignment: CDR1 SGHVS and CDR2 FQNEAQ. The CDR3 extends over 13 amino acids. The patients had localized lung adenocarcinoma, a non-small cell subtype. One entry per CDR3 protein, called by TCRdb with MiXCR from the PCR reads. This sample has fewer than 10,000 distinct CDR3 sequences, with 35% to 50% found just once. The V and J genes are TRBV7-8 and TRBJ2-5, with D unresolved. The sequence was collected from a female donor with lung adenocarcinoma. The CD4 and CD8 labels of this study may be unreliable. Sequenced: CD4+ T cells from the margin of a lung tumor. The CDR3 nucleotides are TGTGCCAGCAGCTTAGGGATAGAAGAGACCCAGTACTTC. Amino acid sequence: CASSLGIEETQYF. Variable domain in full (rest from reference TRBV7-8 and TRBJ2-5): GAGVSQSPRYKVAKRGQDVALRCDPISGHVSLFWYQQALGQGPEFLTYFQNEAQLDKSGLPSDRFFAERPEGSVSTLKIQRTQQEDSAVYLCASSLGIEETQYFGPGTRLLVL.